These T cell receptor beta chains were read from a single sample in a study of T cell responses to AZD1222 COVID-19 vaccine. Produced via immunoSEQ multiplex PCR; TCRdb's table is partial and in-frame only. The table has under 150,000 clones, 91% seen once. Sequencing used peripheral blood, obtained 28 days after the second AZD1222 dose. The receptor source for this set is an adult who received the AZD1222 COVID-19 vaccine. Both conserved end residues are part of each CDR3. D genes are given only for firm matches. Expanded clones get a size class; other rows say once, few or many, or leave the size out.

size: .
length: 14
J: TRBJ1-1
V: TRBV7-9
D: .
DNA: TGTGCCAGCAGCTTATCAGGATGGGACACTGAAGCTTTCTTT
CDR3: CASSLSGWDTEAFF

size: .
length: 18
J: TRBJ2-3
V: TRBV13
D: TRBD2
DNA: TGTGCCAGCAGCTTTAACTCGGCTAGCGGGGGAGGCAGGAATACGCAGTATTTT
CDR3: CASSFNSASGGGRNTQYF

size: few
length: 11
J: TRBJ1-1
V: TRBV20-1
D: .
DNA: TGCAGTGCGCCAGGGAACACTGAAGCTTTCTTT
CDR3: CSAPGNTEAFF

size: .
length: 14
J: TRBJ1-2
V: TRBV5-6
D: .
DNA: TGTGCCAGCAGCTTGCGTGTAGTTAACTATGGCTACACCTTC
CDR3: CASSLRVVNYGYTF

size: .
length: 15
J: TRBJ2-3
V: TRBV5-6
D: .
DNA: TGTGCCAGCAGCGGGCCGGGGGAAATTACAGATACGCAGTATTTT
CDR3: CASSGPGEITDTQYF

size: .
length: 16
J: TRBJ2-1
V: TRBV6-5
D: .
DNA: TGTGCCAGCAGTTATTCATCCGGGACATTTAACAATGAGCAGTTCTTC
CDR3: CASSYSSGTFNNEQFF

size: .
length: 17
J: TRBJ1-2
V: TRBV23-1
D: TRBD1
DNA: TGCGCCAGCAGTCCTCGGACAGGGGCTGACTCTCCCCTAGGCTACACCTTC
CDR3: CASSPRTGADSPLGYTF

size: .
length: 13
J: TRBJ2-3
V: TRBV4-1
D: .
DNA: TGCGCCAGCAGCCAAGTAGGCGCGGATACGCAGTATTTT
CDR3: CASSQVGADTQYF

size: .
length: 15
J: TRBJ1-1
V: TRBV7-9
D: TRBD1
DNA: TGTGCCAGCACCCCCAAAGGGGGCCCGAACACTGAAGCTTTCTTT
CDR3: CASTPKGGPNTEAFF

size: .
length: 16
J: TRBJ2-3
V: TRBV4-2
D: TRBD2
DNA: TGTGCCAGCAGCCAAAATCCTAGCGGGGGGGCAGATACGCAGTATTTT
CDR3: CASSQNPSGGADTQYF

size: .
length: 13
J: TRBJ2-5
V: TRBV11-3
D: TRBD2
DNA: TGTGCCAGCAGCTTCGGGGGAGGGGAGACCCAGTACTTC
CDR3: CASSFGGGETQYF

size: .
length: 13
J: TRBJ2-1
V: TRBV25-1
D: TRBD1
DNA: TGTGCCAGCAGTGGTAGGACAGGGGATGAGCAGTTCTTC
CDR3: CASSGRTGDEQFF

size: .
length: 14
J: TRBJ1-4
V: TRBV7-9
D: .
DNA: TGTGCCAGCAGCTACAACCTGGGTAATGAAAAACTGTTTTTT
CDR3: CASSYNLGNEKLFF

size: .
length: 14
J: TRBJ1-1
V: TRBV6-2/TRBV6-3
D: .
DNA: TGTGCCAGCAGTTACCAGGGAGGGAACACTGAAGCTTTCTTT
CDR3: CASSYQGGNTEAFF

size: .
length: 15
J: TRBJ1-2
V: TRBV13
D: TRBD1
DNA: TGTGCCAGCAGCTTAGGGGGACAGGTTAACTATGGCTACACCTTC
CDR3: CASSLGGQVNYGYTF

size: .
length: 15
J: TRBJ1-2
V: TRBV6-4
D: .
DNA: TGTGCCAGCAGTCCCTCAAGCGGATGGAACTATGGCTACACCTTC
CDR3: CASSPSSGWNYGYTF

size: .
length: 13
J: TRBJ1-1
V: TRBV3-1/TRBV3-2
D: .
DNA: TGTGCCAGCAGCCTAGGGGGAGTCCTTGAAGCTTTCTTT
CDR3: CASSLGGVLEAFF

size: .
length: 14
J: TRBJ1-1
V: TRBV4-1
D: .
DNA: TGCGCCAGCAGCCAAGAAACAGGGACCACTGAAGCTTTCTTT
CDR3: CASSQETGTTEAFF

size: .
length: 15
J: TRBJ2-6
V: TRBV7-3
D: .
DNA: TGTGCCAGCAGGTCCGGAAGCTCTGGGGCCAACGTCCTGACTTTC
CDR3: CASRSGSSGANVLTF

size: .
length: 15
J: TRBJ2-3
V: TRBV11-3
D: .
DNA: TGTGCCAGCAGCCAAGACGGGAGAGGCACAGATACGCAGTATTTT
CDR3: CASSQDGRGTDTQYF

size: once
length: 15
J: TRBJ1-1
V: TRBV19
D: .
DNA: TGTGCCAGTAGTAGGAGGACAGCTTCGAACACTGAAGCTTTCTTT
CDR3: CASSRRTASNTEAFF

size: once
length: 14
J: TRBJ1-2
V: TRBV19
D: TRBD1
DNA: TGTGCCAGTAGTATGTTATACAGGGGTGAAGGCTACACCTTC
CDR3: CASSMLYRGEGYTF

size: few
length: 11
J: TRBJ1-1
V: TRBV11-3
D: .
DNA: TGTGCCAGCAGTCGAGGAACTGAAGCTTTCTTT
CDR3: CASSRGTEAFF

size: .
length: 13
J: TRBJ1-2
V: TRBV27
D: .
DNA: TGTGCCAGCAGTTTAGGGGCTAACTATGGCTACACCTTC
CDR3: CASSLGANYGYTF

size: .
length: 18
J: TRBJ2-1
V: TRBV7-2
D: TRBD2
DNA: TGTGCCAGCAGCTTACCACAGCGGGAGCCAAGCTCCTACAATGAGCAGTTCTTC
CDR3: CASSLPQREPSSYNEQFF

size: .
length: 13
J: TRBJ1-6
V: TRBV30
D: .
DNA: TGTGCCTGGAGTGCCGGGGGATGGTCACCCCTCCACTTT
CDR3: CAWSAGGWSPLHF

size: .
length: 13
J: TRBJ1-3
V: TRBV11-2
D: .
DNA: TGTGCCAGCAGCCCGGTGATTGGAAACACCATATATTTT
CDR3: CASSPVIGNTIYF

size: .
length: 16
J: TRBJ1-3
V: TRBV25-1
D: .
DNA: TGTGCCAGCAGTCCGGTTTCCACAACGGGTGGAAACACCATATATTTT
CDR3: CASSPVSTTGGNTIYF

size: .
length: 14
J: TRBJ1-3
V: TRBV7-6
D: .
DNA: TGTGCCAGCAGCTTATTTAGCTCTGGAAACACCATATATTTT
CDR3: CASSLFSSGNTIYF

size: once
length: 17
J: TRBJ1-5
V: TRBV21-1
D: .
DNA: TGTGCCAGCAGCAAAGCGAGTGAGGGACAGGCCAATCAGCCCCAGCATTTT
CDR3: CASSKASEGQANQPQHF

size: .
length: 16
J: TRBJ1-4
V: TRBV7-9
D: .
DNA: TGTGCCAGCAGCTTAGGAAGGTCGCAGGGAGGGGAAAAACTGTTTTTT
CDR3: CASSLGRSQGGEKLFF

size: .
length: 13
J: TRBJ1-4
V: TRBV11-1
D: .
DNA: TGTGCCAGCAGCTTAGCCCTCCAGGAAAAACTGTTTTTT
CDR3: CASSLALQEKLFF

size: .
length: 16
J: TRBJ1-1
V: TRBV27
D: TRBD1
DNA: TGTGCCAGCAGTCCCTCCAGGGGGGCCCTGAACACTGAAGCTTTCTTT
CDR3: CASSPSRGALNTEAFF

size: .
length: 14
J: TRBJ1-2
V: TRBV6-5
D: .
DNA: TGTGCCAGCACTCTAATTGGGGGCGGCTATGGCTACACCTTC
CDR3: CASTLIGGGYGYTF

size: .
length: 14
J: TRBJ1-4
V: TRBV6-2/TRBV6-3
D: .
DNA: TGTGCCAGCAGCCCTGGGGATTTAAAGGAAAAACTGTTTTTT
CDR3: CASSPGDLKEKLFF

size: once
length: 13
J: TRBJ1-2
V: TRBV29-1
D: TRBD1
DNA: TGCAGCGTCCCTGACAGGGCTAACTATGGCTACACCTTC
CDR3: CSVPDRANYGYTF

size: .
length: 15
J: TRBJ1-6
V: TRBV27
D: TRBD1
DNA: TGTGCCAGCAGTTTATCGAGGGACAGCCCTTCGACCCTCCACTTT
CDR3: CASSLSRDSPSTLHF

size: .
length: 14
J: TRBJ2-3
V: TRBV6-6
D: .
DNA: TGTGCCAGCAGTTACCTCCAGGGGCCAGATACGCAGTATTTT
CDR3: CASSYLQGPDTQYF

size: .
length: 14
J: TRBJ1-4
V: TRBV7-9
D: .
DNA: TGTGCCAGCAGCGAGCTCAGGGGAGGCGAAAAACTGTTTTTT
CDR3: CASSELRGGEKLFF

size: .
length: 13
J: TRBJ2-1
V: TRBV11-2
D: .
DNA: TGTGCCAGCAGCCCGGACAGCTACAATGAGCAGTTCTTC
CDR3: CASSPDSYNEQFF

size: .
length: 12
J: TRBJ1-1
V: TRBV29-1
D: .
DNA: TGCAGCGGGAGAACAGAAAACACTGAAGCTTTCTTT
CDR3: CSGRTENTEAFF

size: .
length: 12
J: TRBJ2-7
V: TRBV9
D: .
DNA: TGTGCCAGCAGCCGTTCGGGGAACGAGCAGTACTTC
CDR3: CASSRSGNEQYF

size: .
length: 14
J: TRBJ1-1
V: TRBV30
D: .
DNA: TGTGCCTGGAGTGGCCCCAACGTGAACACTGAAGCTTTCTTT
CDR3: CAWSGPNVNTEAFF

size: few
length: 13
J: TRBJ1-2
V: TRBV20-1
D: .
DNA: TGCAGACCTAGTGGGGGGGACACCGATGGCTACACCTTC
CDR3: CRPSGGDTDGYTF

size: .
length: 15
J: TRBJ1-4
V: TRBV7-9
D: .
DNA: TGTGCCAGCAGCCTTGGTGGACTGGGGAATGAAAAACTGTTTTTT
CDR3: CASSLGGLGNEKLFF

size: .
length: 17
J: TRBJ1-1
V: TRBV7-2
D: .
DNA: TGTGCCAGCAGCTCCTACGCAGGACGGTTGGGGAACACTGAAGCTTTCTTT
CDR3: CASSSYAGRLGNTEAFF

size: once
length: 18
J: TRBJ2-6
V: TRBV9
D: TRBD1
DNA: TGTGCCAGCAGCGCACCAGGGGGCGCAAACCCCAGGACCAACGTCCTGACTTTC
CDR3: CASSAPGGANPRTNVLTF

size: .
length: 14
J: TRBJ2-2
V: TRBV28
D: TRBD1
DNA: TGTGCCAGCAGTTTAAGACAGGGGGCCGGGGAGCTGTTTTTT
CDR3: CASSLRQGAGELFF

size: .
length: 14
J: TRBJ1-1
V: TRBV3-1/TRBV3-2
D: .
DNA: TGTGCCAGCAGCCAAACCACCAGAGGGACTGAAGCTTTCTTT
CDR3: CASSQTTRGTEAFF

size: .
length: 13
J: TRBJ1-5
V: TRBV18
D: TRBD1
DNA: TGTGCCAGCTCACCACCAGGCACAGGGGACCAGCATTTT
CDR3: CASSPPGTGDQHF

size: .
length: 16
J: TRBJ1-6
V: TRBV4-3
D: .
DNA: TGCGCCAGCAGCCAAGGAGGGAGCTCCTATAATTCACCCCTCCACTTT
CDR3: CASSQGGSSYNSPLHF

size: .
length: 14
J: TRBJ1-5
V: TRBV2
D: TRBD1
DNA: TGTGCCAGCAGTGAGCAGGGGGCTGATCAGCCCCAGCATTTT
CDR3: CASSEQGADQPQHF

size: .
length: 17
J: TRBJ1-2
V: TRBV5-1
D: TRBD1
DNA: TGCGCCAGCAGCGTGACAGGGGAAGTGGGTGCTAACTATGGCTACACCTTC
CDR3: CASSVTGEVGANYGYTF

size: once
length: 14
J: TRBJ1-5
V: TRBV6-6
D: TRBD1
DNA: TGTGCCAGCAGTTCGAACAGGGGGAAACAGCCCCAGCATTTT
CDR3: CASSSNRGKQPQHF

size: .
length: 13
J: TRBJ1-6
V: TRBV4-1
D: .
DNA: TGCGCCAGCAGCCAAGATTGGAATTCACCCCTCCACTTT
CDR3: CASSQDWNSPLHF

size: .
length: 13
J: TRBJ2-1
V: TRBV7-2
D: .
DNA: TGTGCCAGCAGCTCGGGGGCGGGCAATGAGCAGTTCTTC
CDR3: CASSSGAGNEQFF

size: .
length: 14
J: TRBJ2-5
V: TRBV7-8
D: TRBD2
DNA: TGTGCCACCAACCCCGTAGCGGGAGGGGAGACCCAGTACTTC
CDR3: CATNPVAGGETQYF

size: .
length: 15
J: TRBJ1-1
V: TRBV21-1
D: .
DNA: TGTGCCAGCAGCAAAGTAACCAGGGGTGGTACTGAAGCTTTCTTT
CDR3: CASSKVTRGGTEAFF

size: .
length: 15
J: TRBJ1-2
V: TRBV4-2
D: .
DNA: TGTGCCAGCAGCCAAGATGGATCGGGTTCCTATGGCTACACCTTC
CDR3: CASSQDGSGSYGYTF

size: .
length: 17
J: TRBJ1-3
V: TRBV6-1
D: .
DNA: TGTGCCAGCAGTGAAAGTTCCTCCCGGGACTCTGGAAACACCATATATTTT
CDR3: CASSESSSRDSGNTIYF